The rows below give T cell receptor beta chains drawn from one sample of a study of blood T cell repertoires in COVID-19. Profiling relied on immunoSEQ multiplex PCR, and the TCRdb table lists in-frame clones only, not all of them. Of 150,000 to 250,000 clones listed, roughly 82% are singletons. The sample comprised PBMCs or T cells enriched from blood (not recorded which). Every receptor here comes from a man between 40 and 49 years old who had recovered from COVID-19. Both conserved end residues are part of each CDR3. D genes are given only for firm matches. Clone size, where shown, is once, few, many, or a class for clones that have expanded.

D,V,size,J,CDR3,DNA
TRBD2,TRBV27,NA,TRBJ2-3,CASSLPGGDTQYF,TGTGCCAGCAGTTTACCGGGAGGAGATACGCAGTATTTT
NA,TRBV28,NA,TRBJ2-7,CASSFVPGQGSYEQYF,TGTGCCAGCAGTTTTGTCCCGGGACAAGGGTCATACGAGCAGTACTTC
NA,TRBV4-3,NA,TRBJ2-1,CASSQRLGQGSYNEQFF,TGCGCCAGCAGCCAACGGTTGGGCCAAGGCTCCTACAATGAGCAGTTCTTC
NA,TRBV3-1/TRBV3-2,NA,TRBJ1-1,CASSQQTANTEAFF,TGTGCCAGCAGCCAACAGACAGCGAACACTGAAGCTTTCTTT
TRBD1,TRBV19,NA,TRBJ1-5,CATANTGANQPQHF,TGTGCCACCGCAAATACAGGGGCCAATCAGCCCCAGCATTTT
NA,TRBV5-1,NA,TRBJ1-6,CASSLEATLYNSPLHF,TGCGCCAGCAGCTTGGAAGCCACCTTGTATAATTCACCCCTCCACTTT
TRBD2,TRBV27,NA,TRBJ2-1,CASSLTRLAGNEQFF,TGTGCCAGCAGTTTAACCAGACTAGCGGGAAATGAGCAGTTCTTC
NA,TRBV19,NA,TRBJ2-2,CASTVGVAAGELFF,TGTGCCAGTACCGTCGGGGTAGCAGCCGGGGAGCTGTTTTTT
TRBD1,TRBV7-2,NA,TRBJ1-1,CASSLHTGGQTEAFF,TGTGCCAGCAGCTTACACACAGGGGGCCAGACTGAAGCTTTCTTT
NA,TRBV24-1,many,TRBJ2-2,CATSSRRAMAGELFF,TGTGCCACCAGTTCAAGGAGGGCGATGGCCGGGGAGCTGTTTTTT
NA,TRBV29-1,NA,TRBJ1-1,CSEQGPSTEAFF,TGCAGCGAGCAGGGCCCGAGCACTGAAGCTTTCTTT
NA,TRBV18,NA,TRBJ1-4,CASSPGQNNEKLFF,TGTGCCAGCTCACCAGGACAGAATAATGAAAAACTGTTTTTT
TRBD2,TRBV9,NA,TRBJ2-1,CASSAGASGRRVEQFF,TGTGCCAGCAGCGCCGGAGCTAGCGGGAGGCGCGTTGAGCAGTTCTTC
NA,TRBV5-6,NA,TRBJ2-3,CASSLGADTQYF,TGTGCCAGCAGCTTGGGGGCGGATACGCAGTATTTT
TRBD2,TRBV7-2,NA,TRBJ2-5,CASSTTGTSGQETQYF,TGTGCCAGCAGCACAACCGGGACTAGCGGCCAAGAGACCCAGTACTTC
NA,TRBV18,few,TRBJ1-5,CASSPYHETGGPQHF,TGTGCCAGCTCACCCTACCACGAGACGGGGGGGCCCCAGCATTTT
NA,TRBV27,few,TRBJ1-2,CASSRRGWGYTF,TGTGCCAGCAGTAGGAGGGGATGGGGCTACACCTTC
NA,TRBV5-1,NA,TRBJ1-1,CASSWEVDMGMNTEAFF,TGCGCCAGCAGCTGGGAGGTTGATATGGGGATGAACACTGAAGCTTTCTTT
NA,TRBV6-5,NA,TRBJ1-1,CASREMNTEAFF,TGTGCCAGCAGAGAGATGAACACTGAAGCTTTCTTT
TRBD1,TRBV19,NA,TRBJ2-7,CASRRTGVSYEQYF,TGTGCCAGTCGCAGGACAGGGGTCTCCTACGAGCAGTACTTC
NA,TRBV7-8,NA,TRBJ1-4,CASSSDIGSTNEKLFF,TGTGCCAGCAGCTCCGACATAGGTTCAACTAATGAAAAACTGTTTTTT
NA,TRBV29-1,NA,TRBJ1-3,CSVDGGRSGNTIYF,TGCAGCGTTGACGGGGGGCGGTCTGGAAACACCATATATTTT
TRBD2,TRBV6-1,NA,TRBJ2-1,CASSDRTSGINEQFF,TGTGCCAGCAGTGATAGGACTAGCGGGATCAATGAGCAGTTCTTC
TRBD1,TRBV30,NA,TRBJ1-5,CAWATGFNQPQHF,TGTGCCTGGGCGACAGGGTTCAATCAGCCCCAGCATTTT
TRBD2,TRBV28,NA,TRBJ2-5,CASSLGGRLETQYF,TGTGCCAGCAGTTTGGGCGGGAGGTTGGAGACCCAGTACTTC
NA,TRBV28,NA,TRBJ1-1,CASSFRFRVNTEAFF,TGTGCCAGCAGTTTCCGATTTCGGGTGAACACTGAAGCTTTCTTT
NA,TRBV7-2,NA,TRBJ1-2,CASTQGYQFYGYTF,TGTGCCAGCACCCAGGGATACCAGTTCTATGGCTACACCTTC
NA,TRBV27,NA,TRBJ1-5,CASSLSQGDNNQPQHF,TGTGCCAGCAGTTTATCCCAGGGTGATAACAATCAGCCCCAGCATTTT
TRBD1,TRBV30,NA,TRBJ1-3,CAWSVPGGNSGNTIYF,TGTGCCTGGAGTGTTCCAGGGGGCAACTCTGGAAACACCATATATTTT
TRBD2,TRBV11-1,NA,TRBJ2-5,CASTPTGGQETQYF,TGTGCCAGCACCCCCACGGGAGGTCAGGAGACCCAGTACTTC
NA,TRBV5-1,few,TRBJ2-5,CASSLGEGQTGRETQYF,TGCGCCAGCAGCTTGGGGGAGGGACAAACGGGTCGGGAGACCCAGTACTTC